Each of the 9 T cell receptor beta chains below was sequenced from the same sample in a study of cytotoxic CD8 clonotypes in ibrutinib-treated CLL. Method: immunoSEQ multiplex PCR; TCRdb's copy keeps in-frame clones and lacks some. This sample has about 14,000 clones, with 64% found just once. Sequencing used PBMCs, obtained before ibrutinib treatment. These receptors originate from a human donor with chronic lymphocytic leukemia.

By share of the sample, this clone is medium-sized. The V gene is TRBV4-1, the J gene TRBJ1-6; D is possibly TRBD1 (6 bases). The ends were cut back, 0 bases at V and 0 bases at J, with 15 bases in the middle. Germline CDR1 reads MGHRA; CDR2 reads YSYEKL. This CDR3 has 19 residues. CDR3 DNA: TGCGCCAGCAGCCAAGATCAGCCAGGGGTGAGCTCCTATAATTCACCCCTCCACTTT. Translation gives CASSQDQPGVSSYNSPLHF.

In regard to this clone: Other DNA sequences in this sample translate to the same CDR3. V and J are TRBV19 and TRBJ1-1; D gene ambiguous. The CDR3 is 10 residues long. V was shortened by 6 bases and J by 4 bases, with 3 bases between the two germline ends. Germline CDR1 LNHDA, CDR2 SQIVND (reference sequence). The CDR3 region has the DNA TGTGCCAGTAGCGGCACTGAAGCTTTCTTT. Protein: CASSGTEAFF.

The chain couples TRBV5-1 to TRBJ2-2, with D possibly matching TRBD1 (7 bases). The CDR3 is 18 residues long. Looked up from germline, CDR1 is SGHRS and CDR2 is YFSETQ. V shed 1 base and J shed 1 base, with 17 bases lying between them. The CDR3 here is CASSLLGRGTENTGELFF. CDR3 nucleotides: TGCGCCAGCAGCTTGTTAGGTCGCGGGACAGAGAACACCGGGGAGCTGTTTTTT.

This chain joins TRBV14 and TRBJ2-7; D is unclear. This CDR3 has 13 residues. Germline loops: CDR1 SGHDN, CDR2 FVKESK. Trimming pared 3 bases from V and 4 bases from J, leaving 10 bases between. CDR3 bases: TGTGCCAGCAGCCAGAACCCGCGGTACGAGCAGTACTTC. Its translation is CASSQNPRYEQYF.

The DNA of the CDR3 is TGTGCCAGCAGCTTCGAGGCAGGGGAGGCCCAGCATTTT. It translates to CASSFEAGEAQHF. This sequence joins TRBV5-6 and TRBJ1-5, with D possibly TRBD1 on 6 matching bases. V was clipped by 2 bases and J by 11 bases, with 14 bases between them. Germline V gives CDR1 SGHDT, CDR2 YYEEEE. There are 13 residues in the CDR3.

This clone has just a few counts. The CDR3 reads CASSVSSGYEQYF. The CDR3 DNA follows: TGCGCCAGCAGTGTGAGTAGCGGCTACGAGCAGTACTTC. This chain connects TRBV10-1 to TRBJ2-7; perhaps TRBD2 as D (6 bases). The V gene's germline CDR1 is WNHNN and CDR2 SYGVQD (reference sequence). CDR3 length: 13 amino acids. V lost 4 bases, J lost 3 bases, and 10 bases lay in between.

This CDR3 reads CASRGTGNYGYTF. The CDR3 DNA sequence: TGTGCCAGCAGGGGGACAGGGAACTATGGCTACACCTTC. The rearrangement links TRBV2 to TRBJ1-2; 9 nucleotides align to TRBD1. V dropped 6 bases and J dropped 2; count of bases not matched to a gene: 1. Germline V gives CDR1 SNHLY, CDR2 FYNNEI. This CDR3 comprises 13 residues.

CDR3 in amino acids: CAWSVGLGSTEAFF. CDR3 in DNA: TGTGCCTGGAGTGTAGGCCTGGGAAGCACTGAAGCTTTCTTT. The chain uses TRBV30 and TRBJ1-1; D remains unclear. The V gene lost 0 bases and the J gene lost 4 bases, with 12 bases spanning the gap. This CDR3 spans 14 amino acids. The germline CDR1 and CDR2 sequences are GTSNPN and SVGIG (reference sequence).

The chain links TRBV19 to TRBJ2-2; D is tentatively TRBD1 or TRBD2 (6 bases each). The germline V gene encodes CDR1 LNHDA and CDR2 SQIVND (reference sequence). The length of the CDR3 is 17 residues. V dropped 3 bases and J dropped 6 bases, with 20 bases sitting between them. The CDR3 reads CASSIKEARRGAGELFF. The CDR3 nucleotides read TGTGCCAGTAGTATTAAGGAGGCTAGAAGGGGGGCCGGGGAGCTGTTTTTT.